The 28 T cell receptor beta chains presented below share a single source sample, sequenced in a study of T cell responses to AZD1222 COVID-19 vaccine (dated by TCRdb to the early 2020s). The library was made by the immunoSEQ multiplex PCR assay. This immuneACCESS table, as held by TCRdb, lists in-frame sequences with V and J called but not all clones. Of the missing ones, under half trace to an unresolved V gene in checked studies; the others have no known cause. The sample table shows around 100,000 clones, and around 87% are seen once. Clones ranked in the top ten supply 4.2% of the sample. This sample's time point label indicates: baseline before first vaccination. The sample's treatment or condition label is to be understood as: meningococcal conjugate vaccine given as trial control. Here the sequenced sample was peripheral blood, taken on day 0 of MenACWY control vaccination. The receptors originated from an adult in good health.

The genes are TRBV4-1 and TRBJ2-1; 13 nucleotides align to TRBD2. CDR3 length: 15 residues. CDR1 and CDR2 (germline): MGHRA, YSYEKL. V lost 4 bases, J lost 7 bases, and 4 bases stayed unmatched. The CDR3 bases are TGCGCCAGCAGCCCTGGGACTAGCGGGAAGAATGAGCAGTTCTTC. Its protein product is CASSPGTSGKNEQFF.

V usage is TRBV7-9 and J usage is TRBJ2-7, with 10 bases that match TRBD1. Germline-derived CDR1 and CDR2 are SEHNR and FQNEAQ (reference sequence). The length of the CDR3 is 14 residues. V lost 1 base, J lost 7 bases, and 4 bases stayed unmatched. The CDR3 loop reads CASSLVGTGVEQYF. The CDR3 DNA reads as TGTGCCAGCAGCTTAGTAGGGACAGGGGTTGAGCAGTACTTC. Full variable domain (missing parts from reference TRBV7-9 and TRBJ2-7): DTGVSQNPRHKITKRGQNVTFRCDPISEHNRLYWYRQTLGQGPEFLTYFQNEAQLEKSRLLSDRFSAERPKGSFSTLEIQRTEQGDSAMYLCASSLVGTGVEQYFGPGTRLTVT.

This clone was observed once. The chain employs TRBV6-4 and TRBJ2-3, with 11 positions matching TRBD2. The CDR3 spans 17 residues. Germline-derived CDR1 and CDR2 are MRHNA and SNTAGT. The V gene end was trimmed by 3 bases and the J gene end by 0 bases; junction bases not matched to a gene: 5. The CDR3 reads CASSEASGGTSTDTQYF. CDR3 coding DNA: TGTGCCAGCAGTGAGGCTAGCGGGGGGACGAGCACAGATACGCAGTATTTT.

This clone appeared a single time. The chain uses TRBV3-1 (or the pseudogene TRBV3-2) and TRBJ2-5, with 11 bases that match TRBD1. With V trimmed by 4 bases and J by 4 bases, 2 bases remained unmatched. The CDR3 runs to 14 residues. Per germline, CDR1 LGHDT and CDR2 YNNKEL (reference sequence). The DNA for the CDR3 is TGTGCCAGCAGCCCTGGGACAGGGGGAGAGACCCAGTACTTC. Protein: CASSPGTGGETQYF.

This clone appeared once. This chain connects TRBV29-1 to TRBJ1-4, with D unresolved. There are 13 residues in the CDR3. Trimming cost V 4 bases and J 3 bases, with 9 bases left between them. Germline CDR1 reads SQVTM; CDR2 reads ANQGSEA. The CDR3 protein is CSVGRQPNEKLFF. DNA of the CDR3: TGCAGCGTTGGCCGGCAGCCTAATGAAAAACTGTTTTTT.

The CDR3 nucleotides read TGTGCCAGCAGCTTAGAGTCCGGAGGGAATCAGCCCCAGCATTTT. Its protein is CASSLESGGNQPQHF. V usage is TRBV11-2 and J usage is TRBJ1-5; no definite D call. CDR1 and CDR2 from the germline V gene are SGHAT and FQNNGV. Trimming cost V 0 bases and J 4 bases, with 10 bases left between them. The length of the CDR3 is 15 residues.

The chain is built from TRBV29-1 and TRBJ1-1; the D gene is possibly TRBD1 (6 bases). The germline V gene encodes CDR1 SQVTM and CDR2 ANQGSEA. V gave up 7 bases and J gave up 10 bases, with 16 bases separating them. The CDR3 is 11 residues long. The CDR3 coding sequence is TGCAGCGCCTTCGTTGGAGGGGGAGCTTTCTTT. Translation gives CSAFVGGGAFF.

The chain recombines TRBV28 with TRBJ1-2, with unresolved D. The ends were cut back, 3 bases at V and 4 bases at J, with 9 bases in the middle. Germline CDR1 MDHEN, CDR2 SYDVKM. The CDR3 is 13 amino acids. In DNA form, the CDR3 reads TGTGCCAGCAGTTTTCTACGTGGCTATGGCTACACCTTC. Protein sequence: CASSFLRGYGYTF.

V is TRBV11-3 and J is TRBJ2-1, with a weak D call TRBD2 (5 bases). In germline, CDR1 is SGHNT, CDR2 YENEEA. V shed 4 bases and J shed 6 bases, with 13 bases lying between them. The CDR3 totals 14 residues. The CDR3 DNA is TGTGCCAGCAGCTCAACTAGAGTAAGCAATGAGCAGTTCTTC. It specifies CASSSTRVSNEQFF.

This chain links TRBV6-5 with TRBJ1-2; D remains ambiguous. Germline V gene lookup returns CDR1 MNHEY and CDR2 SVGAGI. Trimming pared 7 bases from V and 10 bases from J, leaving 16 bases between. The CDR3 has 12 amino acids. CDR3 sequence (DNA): TGTGCCAGCACAAGGGTAACTATGGACTACACCTTC. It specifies CASTRVTMDYTF.

The CDR3 nucleotides are TGTGCCAGCAGCTTTGGTGGCCCCGCAACTAATGAAAAACTGTTTTTT. Encoded protein: CASSFGGPATNEKLFF. The chain recombines TRBV11-2 with TRBJ1-4; no definite D call. The CDR3 consists of 16 residues. Trimming removed 3 bases at V and 0 bases at J, with 11 bases between. Germline assignment: CDR1 SGHAT and CDR2 FQNNGV.

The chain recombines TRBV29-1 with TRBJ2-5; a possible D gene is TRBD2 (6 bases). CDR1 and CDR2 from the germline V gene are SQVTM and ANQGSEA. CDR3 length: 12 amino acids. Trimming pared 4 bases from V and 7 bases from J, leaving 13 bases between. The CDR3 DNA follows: TGCAGCGTTGCGGGCGGGGCCTGGACCCAGTACTTC. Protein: CSVAGGAWTQYF. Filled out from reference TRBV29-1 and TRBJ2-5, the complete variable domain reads SAVISQKPSRDICQRGTSLTIQCQVDSQVTMMFWYRQQPGQSLTLIATANQGSEATYESGFVIDKFPISRPNLTFSTLTVSNMSPEDSSIYLCSVAGGAWTQYFGPGTRLLVL.

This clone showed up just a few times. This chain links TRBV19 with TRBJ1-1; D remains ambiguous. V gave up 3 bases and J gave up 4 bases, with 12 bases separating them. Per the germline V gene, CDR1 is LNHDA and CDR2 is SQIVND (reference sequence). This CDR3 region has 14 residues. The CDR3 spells CASSMRESGTEAFF. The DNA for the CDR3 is TGTGCCAGTAGTATGAGGGAGTCGGGCACTGAAGCTTTCTTT.

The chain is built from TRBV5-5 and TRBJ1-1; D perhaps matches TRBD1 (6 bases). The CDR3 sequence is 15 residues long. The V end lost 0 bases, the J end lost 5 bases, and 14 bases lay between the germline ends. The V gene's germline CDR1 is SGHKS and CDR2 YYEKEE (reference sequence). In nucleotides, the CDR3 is TGTGCCAGCAGCTTGGCCCCTTTAGGGGGTACTGAAGCTTTCTTT. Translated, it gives CASSLAPLGGTEAFF.

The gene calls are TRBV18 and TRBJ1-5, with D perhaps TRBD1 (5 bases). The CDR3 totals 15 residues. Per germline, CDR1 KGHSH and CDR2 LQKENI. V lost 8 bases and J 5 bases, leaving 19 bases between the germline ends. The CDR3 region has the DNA TGTGCCAGCCGACCCAGGCAGGGAGGTGATCAGCCCCAGCATTTT. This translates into CASRPRQGGDQPQHF.

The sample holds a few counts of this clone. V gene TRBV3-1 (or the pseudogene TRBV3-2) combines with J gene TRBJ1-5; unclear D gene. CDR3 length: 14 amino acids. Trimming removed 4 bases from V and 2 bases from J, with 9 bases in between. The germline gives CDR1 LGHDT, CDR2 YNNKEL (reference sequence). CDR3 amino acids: CASSPAGGNQPQHF. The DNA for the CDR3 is TGTGCCAGCAGCCCAGCGGGCGGCAATCAGCCCCAGCATTTT.

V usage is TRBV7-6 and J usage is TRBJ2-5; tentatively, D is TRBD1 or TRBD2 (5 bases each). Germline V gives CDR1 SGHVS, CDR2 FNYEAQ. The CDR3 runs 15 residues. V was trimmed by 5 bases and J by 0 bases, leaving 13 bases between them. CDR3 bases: TGTGCCAGCAGCCTCGGGGACGCCTACCAAGAGACCCAGTACTTC. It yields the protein CASSLGDAYQETQYF.

CDR3 protein: CASSSGAATDTQYF. The CDR3 bases are TGTGCCAGCAGTTCCGGGGCCGCCACAGATACGCAGTATTTT. The chain links TRBV28 to TRBJ2-3, with D possibly called TRBD1 or TRBD2 (5 bases each). Germline lookup yields CDR1 MDHEN and CDR2 SYDVKM. With 4 bases removed from V and 2 bases from J, the gap between germline ends came to 10 bases. The CDR3 runs 14 residues.

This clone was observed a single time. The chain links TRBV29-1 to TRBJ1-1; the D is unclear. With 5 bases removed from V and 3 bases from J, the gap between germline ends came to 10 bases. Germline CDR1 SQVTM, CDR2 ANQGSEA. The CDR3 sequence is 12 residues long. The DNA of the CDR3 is TGCAGCGTTTTCGACACCTACACTGAAGCTTTCTTT. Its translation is CSVFDTYTEAFF.

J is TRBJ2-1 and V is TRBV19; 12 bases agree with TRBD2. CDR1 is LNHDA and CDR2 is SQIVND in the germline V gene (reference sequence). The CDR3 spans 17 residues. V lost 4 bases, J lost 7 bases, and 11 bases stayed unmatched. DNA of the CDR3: TGTGCCAGTAGTAAGGGAGGGCTAGCGGGAGGGTTGAATGAGCAGTTCTTC. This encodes CASSKGGLAGGLNEQFF.

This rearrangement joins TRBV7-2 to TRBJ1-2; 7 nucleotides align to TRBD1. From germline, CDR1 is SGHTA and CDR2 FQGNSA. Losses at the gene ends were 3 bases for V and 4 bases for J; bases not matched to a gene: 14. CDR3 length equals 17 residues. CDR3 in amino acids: CASSLEGAVNHLYGYTF. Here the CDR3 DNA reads TGTGCCAGCAGCTTGGAGGGGGCAGTGAACCATCTCTATGGCTACACCTTC.

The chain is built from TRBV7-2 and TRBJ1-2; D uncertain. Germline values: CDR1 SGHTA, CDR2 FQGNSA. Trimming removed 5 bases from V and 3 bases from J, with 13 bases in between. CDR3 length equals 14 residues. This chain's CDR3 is CASSIQSGDYGYTF. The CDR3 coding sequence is TGTGCCAGCAGCATCCAGAGTGGAGACTATGGCTACACCTTC. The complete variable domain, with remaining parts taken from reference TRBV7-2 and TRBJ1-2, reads GAGVSQSPSNKVTEKGKDVELRCDPISGHTALYWYRQSLGQGLEFLIYFQGNSAPDKSGLPSDRFSAERTGGSVSTLTIQRTQQEDSAVYLCASSIQSGDYGYTFGSGTRLTVV.

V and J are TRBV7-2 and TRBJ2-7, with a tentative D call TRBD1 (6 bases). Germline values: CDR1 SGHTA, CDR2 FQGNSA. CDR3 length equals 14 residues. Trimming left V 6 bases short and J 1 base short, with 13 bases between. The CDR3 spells CASSHATGSYEQYF. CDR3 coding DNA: TGTGCCAGCAGTCACGCGACAGGTTCCTACGAGCAGTACTTC.

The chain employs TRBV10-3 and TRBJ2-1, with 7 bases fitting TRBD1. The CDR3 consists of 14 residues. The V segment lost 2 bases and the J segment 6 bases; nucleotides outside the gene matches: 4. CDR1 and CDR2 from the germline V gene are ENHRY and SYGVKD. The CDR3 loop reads CAISERGQGNEQFF. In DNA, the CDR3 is TGTGCCATCAGTGAGAGGGGGCAGGGCAATGAGCAGTTCTTC.

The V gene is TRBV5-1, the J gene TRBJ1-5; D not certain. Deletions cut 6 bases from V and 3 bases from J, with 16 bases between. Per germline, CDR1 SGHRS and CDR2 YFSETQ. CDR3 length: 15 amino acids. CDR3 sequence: CASTLSGGINQPQHF. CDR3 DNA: TGCGCCAGCACCCTTTCCGGAGGGATCAATCAGCCCCAGCATTTT. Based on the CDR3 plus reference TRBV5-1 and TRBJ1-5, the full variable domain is KAGVTQTPRYLIKTRGQQVTLSCSPISGHRSVSWYQQTPGQGLQFLFEYFSETQRNKGNFPGRFSGRQFSNSRSEMNVSTLELGDSALYLCASTLSGGINQPQHFGDGTRLSIL.

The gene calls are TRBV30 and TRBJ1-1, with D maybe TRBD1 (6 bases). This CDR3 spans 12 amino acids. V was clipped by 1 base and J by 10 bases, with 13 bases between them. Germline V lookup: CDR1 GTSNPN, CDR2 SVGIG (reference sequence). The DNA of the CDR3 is TGTGCCTGGAGTGAGGTGGGCAGGGGAGCTTTCTTT. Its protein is CAWSEVGRGAFF. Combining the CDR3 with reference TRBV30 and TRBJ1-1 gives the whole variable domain SQTIHQWPATLVQPVGSPLSLECTVEGTSNPNLYWYRQAAGRGLQLLFYSVGIGQISSEVPQNLSASRPQDRQFILSSKKLLLSDSGFYLCAWSEVGRGAFFGQGTRLTVV.

This CDR3 reads CASSLDRGPGYGYTF. In DNA form, the CDR3 reads TGTGCCAGCAGCTTAGATCGGGGGCCCGGCTATGGCTACACCTTC. The rearrangement joins TRBV11-2 to TRBJ1-2; D is possibly TRBD1 (6 bases). Looked up from germline, CDR1 is SGHAT and CDR2 is FQNNGV. The CDR3 length is 15 residues. V shed 0 bases and J shed 4 bases, with 12 bases lying between them.

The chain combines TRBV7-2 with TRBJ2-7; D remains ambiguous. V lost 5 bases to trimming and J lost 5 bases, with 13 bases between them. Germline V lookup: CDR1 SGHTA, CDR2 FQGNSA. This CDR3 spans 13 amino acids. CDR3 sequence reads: CASSPTGLHEQYF. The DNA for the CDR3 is TGTGCCAGCAGCCCAACCGGGCTGCACGAGCAGTACTTC.